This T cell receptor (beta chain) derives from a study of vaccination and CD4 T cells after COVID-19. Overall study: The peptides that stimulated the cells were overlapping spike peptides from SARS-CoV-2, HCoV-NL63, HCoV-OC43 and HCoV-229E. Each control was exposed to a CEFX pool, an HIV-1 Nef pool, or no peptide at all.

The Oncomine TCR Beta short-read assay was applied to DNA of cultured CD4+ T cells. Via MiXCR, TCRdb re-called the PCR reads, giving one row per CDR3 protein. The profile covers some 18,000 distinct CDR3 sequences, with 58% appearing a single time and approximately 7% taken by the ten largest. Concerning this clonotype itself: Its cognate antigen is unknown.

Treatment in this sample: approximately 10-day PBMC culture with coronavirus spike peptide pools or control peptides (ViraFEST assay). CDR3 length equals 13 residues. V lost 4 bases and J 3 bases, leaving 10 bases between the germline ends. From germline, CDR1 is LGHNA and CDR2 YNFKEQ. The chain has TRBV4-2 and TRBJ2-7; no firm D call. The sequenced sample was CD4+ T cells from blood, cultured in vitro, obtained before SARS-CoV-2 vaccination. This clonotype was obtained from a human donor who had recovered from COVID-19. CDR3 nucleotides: TGTGCCAGCAGCCTGGAGCCTAGCTACGAGCAGTACTTC. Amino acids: CASSLEPSYEQYF.